This T cell receptor beta chain derives from a study of cytomegalovirus exposure and HLA in healthy donors. The PCR made use of 60 Vbeta and 13 Jbeta primers. Profiled with immunoSEQ multiplex PCR; TCRdb holds only in-frame clones, not every one. The sample includes 150,000 to 200,000 clones, 75% to 80% of them seen just once. This clone was detected only once. One end of the junction does not line up with germline, which may come from a read error. Sequencing was done on a sample of PBMCs. This TCR derives from a man between 45 and 60 years old in good health and CMV-seropositive.

In nucleotides, the CDR3 is TGTTCCAGCAGACCACCTTGGGGGCAGGGTGGTAACATTCAGTACTTC. As protein: CSSRPPWGQGGNIQYF. The chain joins TRBV7-9 to TRBJ2-4; tentative D call: TRBD1 (6 bases). From germline, CDR1 is SEHNR and CDR2 FQNEAQ (reference sequence). There are 16 residues in the CDR3. The entire variable domain, with the rest obtained from reference TRBV7-9 and TRBJ2-4, is as follows: DTGVSQNPRHKITKRGQNVTFRCDPISEHNRLYWYRQTLGQGPEFLTYFQNEAQLEKSRLLSDRFSAERPKGSFSTLEIQRTEQGDSAMYLCSSRPPWGQGGNIQYFGAGTRLSVL.